This passage covers 15 T cell receptor beta chains from one sample sequenced in a study of blood T cell repertoires in COVID-19. Method: immunoSEQ multiplex PCR; TCRdb's copy keeps in-frame clones and lacks some. The sample yields over 200,000 clones, roughly 89% seen once. The sequencing input was PBMCs or T cells enriched from blood (not recorded which). All receptors come from a young woman with acute COVID-19.

The count of this clone is one. J is TRBJ1-1 and V is TRBV3-1 (or the pseudogene TRBV3-2); D remains ambiguous. Germline V lookup: CDR1 LGHDT, CDR2 YNNKEL (reference sequence). The CDR3 sequence is 18 residues long. Trimming took 3 bases from V and 1 from J, leaving 21 bases between them. The CDR3 DNA reads TGTGCCAGCAGCCAGTTCTTTTTGACACTCGGATCGAACACTGAAGCTTTCTTT. It is translated as CASSQFFLTLGSNTEAFF.

This sequence joins TRBV11-2 and TRBJ1-2; 7 nucleotides line up with TRBD1. The CDR3 contains 12 residues. The trim removed 6 bases at V and 8 bases at J, leaving 6 bases unmatched. From germline, CDR1 is SGHAT and CDR2 FQNNGV. The CDR3 sequence is CASRWDRRGYTF. In DNA form, the CDR3 reads TGTGCCAGCAGATGGGACAGACGGGGCTACACCTTC.

This clone is classed as medium-sized (0.01 to 0.1%). The chain uses TRBV10-3 and TRBJ1-3, with 9 positions matching TRBD1. The CDR3 runs to 17 residues. V was pared by 5 bases and J by 0 bases, with 8 bases of the junction left unmatched. Germline lookup yields CDR1 ENHRY and CDR2 SYGVKD. Here the CDR3 reads CAISKTGGQDSGNTIYF. As DNA, the CDR3 is TGTGCCATCAGTAAAACAGGGGGCCAAGACTCTGGAAACACCATATATTTT.

V usage is TRBV19 and J usage is TRBJ2-3, with TRBD2 identical over 8 bases. Trimming cost V 10 bases and J 4 bases; bases outside gene matches: 10. This CDR3 contains 14 residues. Germline V lookup: CDR1 LNHDA, CDR2 SQIVND (reference sequence). CDR3 loop: CATERGKSPDTQYF. In nucleotides, the CDR3 is TGTGCCACCGAGCGGGGGAAAAGCCCAGATACGCAGTATTTT. Drawing the rest from reference TRBV19 and TRBJ2-3, the complete variable domain is DGGITQSPKYLFRKEGQNVTLSCEQNLNHDAMYWYRQDPGQGLRLIYYSQIVNDFQKGDIAEGYSVSREKKESFPLTVTSAQKNPTAFYLCATERGKSPDTQYFGPGTRLTVL.

The chain joins TRBV19 to TRBJ1-4; possible D gene TRBD1, 5 bases. Germline V CDR1 and CDR2: LNHDA, SQIVND (reference sequence). The CDR3 is made up of 19 amino acids. V lost 3 bases and J 0 bases, leaving 20 bases between the germline ends. The CDR3 bases are TGTGCCAGTAGTATGTCGGACATACGAAGGCCTGCAACTAATGAAAAACTGTTTTTT. Translating it yields CASSMSDIRRPATNEKLFF.

V usage is TRBV5-4 and J usage is TRBJ2-2; the D gene is possibly TRBD1 (5 bases). This CDR3 has 13 residues. Between the trimmed V and J ends, which lost 4 bases and 9 bases, there was a span of 13 bases. Per germline, CDR1 SGHNT and CDR2 YYREEE (reference sequence). The CDR3 reads CASSPTVSRELFF. DNA for the CDR3: TGTGCCAGCAGCCCGACAGTCTCCAGGGAGCTGTTTTTT.

The rearrangement uses TRBV6-5 and TRBJ1-2, with 12 bases aligning to TRBD1. Germline CDR1 MNHEY, CDR2 SVGAGI. This CDR3 is built from 15 residues. With 2 bases clipped from V and 8 bases from J, the junction kept 6 bases outside the gene matches. Written as DNA, the CDR3 is TGTGCCAGCAGTTACCCCGGGACAGGGGGCCGAGGCTACACCTTC. It yields the protein CASSYPGTGGRGYTF.

V and J are TRBV18 and TRBJ1-1; no reliable D call. The CDR3 is 12 residues long. The germline V gene encodes CDR1 KGHSH and CDR2 LQKENI. V shed 6 bases and J shed 4 bases, with 9 bases lying between them. DNA for the CDR3: TGTGCCAGCTCTTATAGTGGCACTGAAGCTTTCTTT. Encoded protein: CASSYSGTEAFF.

V gene TRBV3-1 (or the pseudogene TRBV3-2) combines with J gene TRBJ1-5, with TRBD1 matching 7 bases. The germline gives CDR1 LGHDT, CDR2 YNNKEL (reference sequence). This CDR3 is 15 amino acids long. Trimming at V came to 4 bases and at J to 2 bases, leaving 5 bases not matched to a gene. DNA for the CDR3: TGTGCCAGCAGCCCGACAGGGCTGGGCAATCAGCCCCAGCATTTT. It encodes CASSPTGLGNQPQHF.

This clone occurred many times. This sequence joins TRBV4-3 and TRBJ1-2; unclear D gene. The CDR3 consists of 15 residues. V shed 0 bases and J shed 8 bases, with 16 bases lying between them. CDR1 is LGHNA, CDR2 YSLEER, per germline. CDR3 nucleotide sequence: TGCGCCAGCAGCCAAGATCCGGGATCCGCTCAAGGCTACACCTTC. It codes for CASSQDPGSAQGYTF.

This chain joins TRBV5-1 and TRBJ2-1, with 8 nucleotides matching TRBD1. This CDR3 region has 19 residues. V lost 0 bases, J lost 0 bases, and 11 bases stayed unmatched. CDR1 is SGHRS and CDR2 is YFSETQ in the germline V gene. CDR3 protein: CASSLEGRGPPHSYNEQFF. CDR3 nucleotide sequence: TGCGCCAGCAGCTTGGAGGGCAGGGGGCCCCCTCACTCCTACAATGAGCAGTTCTTC. Filled out from reference TRBV5-1 and TRBJ2-1, the complete variable domain reads KAGVTQTPRYLIKTRGQQVTLSCSPISGHRSVSWYQQTPGQGLQFLFEYFSETQRNKGNFPGRFSGRQFSNSRSEMNVSTLELGDSALYLCASSLEGRGPPHSYNEQFFGPGTRLTVL.

The chain has TRBV5-4 and TRBJ1-2; 9 bases line up with TRBD1. This CDR3 has 15 amino acids. CDR1 is SGHNT, CDR2 YYREEE, per germline (reference sequence). V dropped 4 bases and J dropped 4; count of bases not matched to a gene: 8. Written as DNA, the CDR3 is TGTGCCAGCAGCCCGGACAGGGGACCTTTCTATGGCTACACCTTC. Amino acid sequence: CASSPDRGPFYGYTF.

V gene TRBV7-8 combines with J gene TRBJ2-2; D gene ambiguous. CDR1 and CDR2 (germline): SGHVS, FQNEAQ. V was trimmed by 1 base and J by 0 bases, leaving 6 bases between them. The CDR3 loop spans 15 amino acids. CDR3 amino acids: CASSLVSANTGELFF. CDR3 DNA sequence: TGTGCCAGCAGCTTAGTGAGCGCGAACACCGGGGAGCTGTTTTTT.

The DNA for the CDR3 is TGTGCCAGCAGCCCCCTGTCGGCGGGTGAAGCTTTCTTT. Protein product: CASSPLSAGEAFF. This rearrangement joins TRBV9 to TRBJ1-1; D not resolved. CDR1 is SGDLS and CDR2 is YYNGEE in the germline V gene. Trimming removed 4 bases from V and 7 bases from J, with 14 bases in between. The CDR3 sequence is 13 residues long.

This clone was seen once. The rearrangement links TRBV27 to TRBJ2-1, with a possible D match to TRBD1 (6 bases). Germline lookup yields CDR1 MNHEY and CDR2 SMNVEV (reference sequence). V was trimmed by 1 base and J by 9 bases, leaving 10 bases between them. This CDR3 has 13 amino acids. CDR3 coding DNA: TGTGCCAGCAGTTTATGGACAGCGAGTGAGCAGTTCTTC. This sequence encodes CASSLWTASEQFF.